The TCR beta chain described here comes from a study of beta chain features in type 1 diabetes. CDR3 size: 15 residues. Germline values: CDR1 MDHEN, CDR2 SYDVKM. Since all of the isolated RNA was reverse transcribed, expressed TCRB transcripts were what got sequenced. Assay: immunoSEQ multiplex PCR; the TCRdb copy retains only in-frame clones and omits some. The sample gives some 290,000 clones, 13% to 15% of which show up once; 0.017% is in the top ten. Study observations and caveats: Relative to healthy donors, patients appeared to have naive, central memory and Treg TCRB repertoires that were more similar. Type 1 diabetes patients showed a moderate but significant shortening of TCRB CDR3s in all four CD4+ subsets.

In its sample, this clone was seen a few times. Its antigen remains unidentified. The receptor was derived from a man aged 30 to 39 with type 1 diabetes. Material: naive CD4+ T cells from blood. The V and J genes are TRBV28 and TRBJ2-5, with 9 bases identical to TRBD1. Judging by the DNA end, TRBJ2-7 fits better; the J call may be wrong. For the CDR3, the DNA is TGTGCCAGCGGATCGACAGGGGGGAATTCGTACGAGCAGTACTTC. Translation gives CASGSTGGNSYEQYF.